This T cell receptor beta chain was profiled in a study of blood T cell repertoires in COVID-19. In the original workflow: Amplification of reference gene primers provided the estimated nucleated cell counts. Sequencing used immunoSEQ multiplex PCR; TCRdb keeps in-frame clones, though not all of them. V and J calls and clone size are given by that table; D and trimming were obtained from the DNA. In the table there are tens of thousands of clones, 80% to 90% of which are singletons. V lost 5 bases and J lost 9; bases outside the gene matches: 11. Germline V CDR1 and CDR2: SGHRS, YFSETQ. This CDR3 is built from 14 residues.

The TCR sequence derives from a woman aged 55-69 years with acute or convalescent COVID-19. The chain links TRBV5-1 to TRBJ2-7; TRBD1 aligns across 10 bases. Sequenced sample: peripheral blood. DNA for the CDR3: TGCGCCAGCAGTTTCGACAGGGGGCGCAATGGGCAGTACTTC. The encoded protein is CASSFDRGRNGQYF.